This T cell receptor (beta chain) was recovered during a study of PD-1 blockade in classical Hodgkin lymphoma (dated by TCRdb to about 2020). The study in broad terms: Nivolumab dosing was 3 mg/kg intravenously every 2 weeks, continuing until either disease progression or unacceptable toxicity. The study used CyTOF and TCR beta sequencing to define a peripheral blood immune signature of response to PD-1 blockade in classical Hodgkin lymphoma.

Comments on this clone: Its antigen is still unknown. No base quality information exists; no much larger clone differs at one position.

What the authors observed across the whole study: Baseline TCR diversity was reported to be lower in newly diagnosed patients than in healthy donors, and even lower in relapsed/refractory patients. A significant rise by C4D1 was seen in CD4+ but not CD8+ TCR diversity (p=0.0027 vs p=0.16), with the rise being most apparent in complete responders (p=0.02). Among trial patients, those achieving complete response had baseline diversity similar to that of newly diagnosed patients, while diversity was significantly lower in partial responders and progressors. Lower diversity was observed in patients in whom nivolumab was started less than 1 year after ASCT, and these patients were excluded from later analyses so that confounding by immune reconstitution would be avoided. The study covered only a single clinical trial cohort, and the causes of the repertoire differences, possibly disease activity or prior therapy, were still not defined.

Taken with the paper, the label for time point translates to: cycle 2 day 1 (C2D1) of nivolumab. Every trial patient had relapsed after autologous stem cell transplantation, and cohorts A, B and C differed in prior brentuximab vedotin exposure. The trial cohort comprised more than 55 patients with relapsed/refractory classical Hodgkin lymphoma whose best overall responses were complete response, partial response or progressive disease. Single-agent nivolumab was administered to trial patients in the multi-cohort phase II CheckMate 205 trial. An independent review committee assessed best overall response by applying the 2007 International Working Group response criteria. Trial PBMCs were collected just before the start of nivolumab (C1D1) and during therapy at cycle 2 day 1 and cycle 4 day 1. Peripheral blood was collected in 8 mL Vacutainer Cell Preparation Tubes, from which PBMCs were isolated by centrifugation and then cryopreserved.

Genomic DNA was isolated using the Qiagen DNeasy kit from unsorted PBMCs as well as from negatively selected CD4+ and CD8+ fractions. TCR beta CDR3 regions were subjected to amplification by immunoSEQ multiplex PCR with primers that anneal to V and J segments. A synthetic immune receptor repertoire was used to minimize amplification bias, and any remaining bias was removed computationally after sequencing. Concerning the study's data processing: Custom Python scripts were used to quantify repertoire diversity as the Shannon entropy index. Unsorted, CD4+ and CD8+ repertoires were examined separately, except in combined analyses, for which CD4+ and CD8+ sequences were merged in silico. Clonal expansion was defined as a frequency increase of at least 2-fold after treatment compared with C1D1, and clones undetected at baseline were assigned a pseudocount of 0.5. Singleton clones were defined as clones with 0 or 1 copy at C1D1, and non-singleton clones were defined as clones with 2 or more copies. Clones expanded in unsorted samples were annotated as CD4+, CD8+ or unknown by matching protein sequences in sorted samples from the same patient. Diversity changes from C1D1 to C4D1 were tested in paired samples using Wilcoxon tests. Drawn from immuneACCESS, this table holds only the in-frame rearrangements with V and J called that TCRdb kept. Clones are partly lost; checked studies trace under half to an unresolved V gene and leave the rest unexplained. V and J calls and clone size come straight from that table; D and trimming were deduced from the DNA. The sample yields over 15,000 clones; over 70% were counted once. Jointly, the top ten make up roughly 34% of the sample.

The germline V gene encodes CDR1 LNHNV and CDR2 YYDKDF (reference sequence). The CDR3 holds 18 amino acids from the cysteine to the phenylalanine. Only the CDR3 part of the read is kept: 54 bases, read in frame from the first base. The germline ends are 17 bases apart after V is trimmed by 3 bases and J by 2 bases. The receptor chain draws on TRBV15 and TRBJ1-6; the D gene cannot be named for sure. This TCR was recovered from a human donor with classical Hodgkin lymphoma. The sample here was peripheral blood mononuclear cells (PBMCs), taken before the second cycle of nivolumab. CDR3 loop: CATSRHKAAGTYNSPLHF. In nucleotides, the sequence is TGTGCCACCAGCAGGCACAAGGCGGCAGGCACCTATAATTCACCCCTCCACTTT.